The next 3 T cell receptor beta chains were all read from a single sample in a study of T-cell reconstitution after alpha-beta-depleted transplantation in children. Using unique molecular identifiers, the investigators prepared the TCRbeta library. A single record per CDR3 protein comes from TCRdb applying MiXCR to the PCR reads. In the table there are around 580,000 distinct CDR3 sequences, roughly 23% of which are singletons. Sequences were derived from PBMCs, mostly from graft donor cells, sampled 360 days after TCRalphabeta/CD19-depleted stem cell transplant. The receptors originated from a boy in the first two years of life who had a stem cell transplant for acute myeloid leukemia, so the T cells may come from the graft donor.

This clonotype has a count of ten or more. The chain joins TRBV4-1 to TRBJ2-6; tentatively, D is TRBD2 (6 bases). The germline V gene has CDR1 MGHRA and CDR2 YSYEKL. The CDR3 contains 22 residues. V was clipped by 0 bases and J by 2 bases, with 26 bases between them. For the CDR3, the DNA is TGCGCCAGCAGCCAAGATACCGCCGTGGCGGGGCGCAGATATCCTGGGGCCAACGTCCTGACTTTC. This gives the protein CASSQDTAVAGRRYPGANVLTF.

This clonotype was seen a handful of times. The gene calls are TRBV2 and TRBJ2-5; tentative D call: TRBD2 (5 bases). V lost 4 bases to trimming and J lost 1 base, with 10 bases between them. Germline V gives CDR1 SNHLY, CDR2 FYNNEI. The CDR3 is made up of 14 amino acids. CDR3 in DNA: TGTGCCAGCAGTGCGGGGAGCGCCCAAGAGACCCAGTACTTC. Encoded protein: CASSAGSAQETQYF.

This clonotype was observed at least ten times. This rearrangement joins TRBV12-3 or TRBV12-4 to TRBJ2-3; 8 bases match TRBD2. The CDR3 extends over 14 amino acids. V was clipped by 3 bases and J by 5 bases; unmatched bases: 4. For the CDR3, the DNA is TGTGCCAGCAGTTTTTCCGGGGGGGGAGATACGCAGTATTTT. Protein sequence: CASSFSGGGDTQYF.